This TCR beta chain was recovered during a study of shared clonotypes between healthy human individuals. About the study: The donors, two women and three men, were aged 18 to 49.

For this clone: Its antigen is currently unknown.

Study findings and constraints: The study found 4.5% to 5% of naive CD4 clonotypes shared across several donors.

V dropped 1 base and J dropped 3 bases, with 19 bases sitting between them. The CDR3 covers 17 residues. CDR1 is SGHRS, CDR2 YFSETQ, per germline. Once extracted for a subset, genomic DNA was divided evenly among several immunoSEQ plates. When replicate PCRs were run on sorted subsets, they used around 200 ng DNA, tens of thousands of T cell genomes. Only in-frame clones appear in the TCRdb table, and some are missing; sequencing was by immunoSEQ multiplex PCR. The sample carries more than 2,000,000 clones, approximately 92% recorded once. The sequencing input was naive CD4+ T cells sorted from blood. The subset denotes: CD45RA+ positively selected. The chain uses TRBV5-1 and TRBJ1-2; the D gene is possibly TRBD1 (5 bases). The source is a man aged 18 to 35 in good health. CDR3 sequence (DNA): TGCGCCAGCAGCTTGTCAGGGATCCCGCAGCACGACTATGGCTACACCTTC. Translating it yields CASSLSGIPQHDYGYTF.